The rows below give T cell receptor beta chains drawn from one sample of a study of sequential checkpoint blockade in melanoma. TCRdb's copy holds only in-frame clones and misses some; the assay was immunoSEQ multiplex PCR. The table lists about 29,000 clones, around 77% of them singletons. This specimen was CD8+ T cells sorted from blood (inferred from file names), taken from a patient given nivolumab and ipilimumab in sequence. These TCRs come from a human donor with melanoma. Each CDR3 is given with its conserved first and last residue. Each record gives: V gene, D gene, clone size, J gene, CDR3 DNA, CDR3 protein. A D gene is named only where the DNA matches it firmly. Clone size is stated in some rows and not others, as once, few, many or a class when expanded.

V: TRBV7-8; D: TRBD1; size: NA; J: TRBJ2-7; DNA: TGTGCCAGCAGCCTTTACAGGGGGCGAACCTACGAGCAGTACTTC; CDR3: CASSLYRGRTYEQYF
V: TRBV6-1; D: TRBD2; size: once; J: TRBJ2-1; DNA: TGTGCCAGCAGTGAAGATCCGGGAGGGGGAACCTACAATGAGCAGTTCTTC; CDR3: CASSEDPGGGTYNEQFF
V: TRBV23-1; D: TRBD1; size: NA; J: TRBJ2-2; DNA: TGCGCCAGCAGTTGGCCAGGGGGATACACCGGGGAGCTGTTTTTT; CDR3: CASSWPGGYTGELFF
V: TRBV4-3; D: TRBD2; size: NA; J: TRBJ2-7; DNA: TGCGCCAGCAGCCAAGCCCTCTCCGGGGGGGGATTCTACGAGCAGTACTTC; CDR3: CASSQALSGGGFYEQYF
V: TRBV6-1; D: NA; size: once; J: TRBJ1-6; DNA: TGTGCCAGCATGAGGGGAGGTATGTCACCCCTCCACTTT; CDR3: CASMRGGMSPLHF
V: TRBV9; D: NA; size: NA; J: TRBJ2-1; DNA: TGTGCCAGCAGCGTAGAGCAGGGGTGGGGCAATGAGCAGTTCTTC; CDR3: CASSVEQGWGNEQFF
V: TRBV28; D: NA; size: NA; J: TRBJ2-7; DNA: TGTGCCAGCAGTTTAGGACAGACCTACGAGCAGTACTTC; CDR3: CASSLGQTYEQYF
V: TRBV18; D: NA; size: NA; J: TRBJ1-5; DNA: TGTGCCAGCTCACCCGACAGAAGTGGCAATCAGCCCCAGCATTTT; CDR3: CASSPDRSGNQPQHF
V: TRBV4-2; D: TRBD2; size: NA; J: TRBJ2-7; DNA: TGTGCCAGCAGCCAAGACTATGGGCTAGCGGGGTCCTACGAGCAGTACTTC; CDR3: CASSQDYGLAGSYEQYF
V: TRBV4-1; D: NA; size: NA; J: TRBJ2-7; DNA: TGCGCCAGCAGCCAGAGAGGGGGGGCCTACGAGCAGTACTTC; CDR3: CASSQRGGAYEQYF
V: TRBV6-1; D: NA; size: NA; J: TRBJ2-7; DNA: TGTGCCAGCAGTGAAGGCGTGACAGACACCTACGAGCAGTACTTC; CDR3: CASSEGVTDTYEQYF
V: TRBV5-6; D: TRBD1; size: NA; J: TRBJ1-2; DNA: TGTGCCAGCAGCTTGGTCCGGGACAGTACTGCCCGGAATGGCTACACCTTC; CDR3: CASSLVRDSTARNGYTF
V: TRBV2; D: NA; size: NA; J: TRBJ2-1; DNA: TGTGCCAGCAGTGAGGACAGTTTTAACAATGAGCAGTTCTTC; CDR3: CASSEDSFNNEQFF
V: TRBV7-3; D: TRBD2; size: NA; J: TRBJ2-7; DNA: TGTGCCAGCAGCTTATTGGGGGGGGGATACGAGCAGTACTTC; CDR3: CASSLLGGGYEQYF
V: TRBV6-4; D: TRBD2; size: NA; J: TRBJ2-1; DNA: TGTGCCAGCAGCGCGGGGGGGCTATGGAATGAGCAGTTCTTC; CDR3: CASSAGGLWNEQFF
V: TRBV4-1; D: NA; size: NA; J: TRBJ2-3; DNA: TGCGCCAGCAGCCAAAGCCGGGATACGCAGTATTTT; CDR3: CASSQSRDTQYF
V: TRBV5-4; D: TRBD2; size: once; J: TRBJ2-3; DNA: TGTGCCAGCAGCAAGGGACTAGCTTGGGATTTT; CDR3: CASSKGLAWDF
V: TRBV28; D: NA; size: NA; J: TRBJ2-7; DNA: TGTGCCAGCAGGTCTGGGGGCACCTACGAGCAGTACTTC; CDR3: CASRSGGTYEQYF
V: TRBV14; D: NA; size: few; J: TRBJ2-7; DNA: TGTGCCAGCAGCCAAGGCAGGGGCGAGCAGTACTTC; CDR3: CASSQGRGEQYF
V: TRBV5-1; D: NA; size: few; J: TRBJ2-3; DNA: TGCGCCAGCAGCGGCGGACAGAGCACAGATACGCAGTATTTT; CDR3: CASSGGQSTDTQYF
V: TRBV28; D: TRBD2; size: NA; J: TRBJ2-1; DNA: TGTGCCAGCAGTGTGACTAGCTTTGATGAGCAGTTCTTC; CDR3: CASSVTSFDEQFF
V: TRBV2; D: NA; size: NA; J: TRBJ2-7; DNA: TGTGCCAGCATCTGGCAGGACGGGAGCTCCTACGAGCAGTACTTC; CDR3: CASIWQDGSSYEQYF
V: TRBV10-3; D: TRBD2; size: NA; J: TRBJ2-7; DNA: TGTGCCATCAGTGAGTCAGGCCGGAGCCCTAGCGGGGGAGCGACCTACGAGCAGTACTTC; CDR3: CAISESGRSPSGGATYEQYF
V: TRBV5-1; D: TRBD1; size: few; J: TRBJ2-7; DNA: TGCGCCAGCAGCTTGGCCGGGACAGCCTCCTACGAGCAGTACTTC; CDR3: CASSLAGTASYEQYF
V: TRBV19; D: NA; size: NA; J: TRBJ2-7; DNA: TGTGCCAGTAGTATTAGTGTCGGACAGGACTACTCCTACGAGCAGTACTTC; CDR3: CASSISVGQDYSYEQYF
V: TRBV19; D: NA; size: NA; J: TRBJ2-1; DNA: TGTGCCAGTAGTACCCAGGGTCTGAATGAGCAGTTCTTC; CDR3: CASSTQGLNEQFF
V: TRBV27; D: TRBD1; size: NA; J: TRBJ2-1; DNA: TGTGCCAGCAGTATAGCCGGGACAGGGTCATGGGAGCAGTTCTTC; CDR3: CASSIAGTGSWEQFF
V: TRBV4-1; D: NA; size: few; J: TRBJ1-5; DNA: TGCGCCAGCAGCCCGGATACGACAGGTGTTGTCCAGCCCCAGCATTTT; CDR3: CASSPDTTGVVQPQHF
V: TRBV7-6; D: NA; size: once; J: TRBJ2-2; DNA: TGTGCCAGCATCCCTGGTCCAGCGGGCACCGGGGAGCTGTTTTTT; CDR3: CASIPGPAGTGELFF
V: TRBV7-9; D: TRBD1; size: few; J: TRBJ2-1; DNA: TGTGCCAGCAGCTCCTACCGGGACAGGAACAATGAGCAGTTCTTC; CDR3: CASSSYRDRNNEQFF
V: TRBV19; D: NA; size: NA; J: TRBJ2-4; DNA: TGTGCCAGTAGTACCCATCGGGGGGCGACGGGCATTCAGTACTTC; CDR3: CASSTHRGATGIQYF
V: TRBV7-3; D: TRBD1; size: NA; J: TRBJ2-7; DNA: TGTGCCAGCAGCTTTGGACAGGGCGGCGAGCAGTACTTC; CDR3: CASSFGQGGEQYF
V: TRBV4-1; D: NA; size: NA; J: TRBJ2-1; DNA: TGCGCCAGCAGCCAAGGTCTAGGCAATGAGCAGTTCTTC; CDR3: CASSQGLGNEQFF
V: TRBV27; D: NA; size: NA; J: TRBJ1-6; DNA: TGTGCCAGCAGTTTACAGGGTGCTAATTCACCCCTCCACTTT; CDR3: CASSLQGANSPLHF
V: TRBV19; D: TRBD1; size: medium-sized; J: TRBJ1-1; DNA: TGTGCCAGTAGCGTACAGGGGGTAAGCACTGAAGCTTTCTTT; CDR3: CASSVQGVSTEAFF
V: TRBV15; D: NA; size: NA; J: TRBJ2-5; DNA: TGTGCCACCAGCAGAGAGGCAGGGCGAGAAGAGACCCAGTACTTC; CDR3: CATSREAGREETQYF
V: TRBV6-5; D: NA; size: once; J: TRBJ1-1; DNA: TGTGCCAGCAGCCTGACAGCTAACACTGAAGCTTTCTTT; CDR3: CASSLTANTEAFF
V: TRBV7-9; D: TRBD1; size: NA; J: TRBJ2-7; DNA: TGTGCCAGCAGCAACCGGGACAGGGATGGTGGCGAGCAGTACTTC; CDR3: CASSNRDRDGGEQYF
V: TRBV5-6; D: NA; size: few; J: TRBJ1-2; DNA: TGTGCCAGCAGCCCTGGGAGGCGGGAGGGCTACACCTTC; CDR3: CASSPGRREGYTF
V: TRBV4-1; D: TRBD1; size: few; J: TRBJ1-3; DNA: TGCGCCAGCAGCCAAGCCCATACAGGGGCCTCTGGGAACACCATATATTTT; CDR3: CASSQAHTGASGNTIYF
V: TRBV9; D: TRBD2; size: once; J: TRBJ2-1; DNA: TGTGCCAGCAGCGTTGGACTAGCTTCCTACAATGAGCAGTTCTTC; CDR3: CASSVGLASYNEQFF
V: TRBV4-2; D: TRBD1; size: NA; J: TRBJ1-1; DNA: TGTGCCAGCAGCCCGCCCGGGACAGGGGGCGCGGCTTTCTTT; CDR3: CASSPPGTGGAAFF
V: TRBV7-3; D: NA; size: NA; J: TRBJ2-7; DNA: TGTGCCAGCAGCATTGGAGAAGGGGGTCACGAGCAGTACTTC; CDR3: CASSIGEGGHEQYF
V: TRBV4-1; D: TRBD2; size: NA; J: TRBJ2-2; DNA: TGCGCCAGTGAGCGGGGGGGCCAGACCGGGGAGCTGTTTTTT; CDR3: CASERGGQTGELFF
V: TRBV9; D: NA; size: NA; J: TRBJ2-2; DNA: TGTGCCAGCAGCGTAGGGGGGCTCCCGGGCACCGGGGAGCTGTTTTTT; CDR3: CASSVGGLPGTGELFF
V: TRBV6-5; D: NA; size: once; J: TRBJ2-3; DNA: TGTGCCAGCAGTATCACTACGCCCCCCACAGATACGCAGTATTTT; CDR3: CASSITTPPTDTQYF
V: TRBV27; D: NA; size: NA; J: TRBJ1-6; DNA: TGTGCCAGCAGTTTAATGGGGGGGCCCTACGGGCCCCTCCACTTT; CDR3: CASSLMGGPYGPLHF
V: TRBV6-1; D: TRBD1; size: NA; J: TRBJ1-5; DNA: TGTGCCAGCAGTGAAGCCCCGGGACAGACTACCTATCAGCCCCAGCATTTT; CDR3: CASSEAPGQTTYQPQHF
V: TRBV7-9; D: NA; size: NA; J: TRBJ2-1; DNA: TGTGCCAGCAGCTTGAGGGATCGATACAATGAGCAGTTCTTC; CDR3: CASSLRDRYNEQFF
V: TRBV5-1; D: NA; size: NA; J: TRBJ2-7; DNA: TGCGCCAGCAGCTTGCAGGGTGACTCCTACGAGCAGTACTTC; CDR3: CASSLQGDSYEQYF